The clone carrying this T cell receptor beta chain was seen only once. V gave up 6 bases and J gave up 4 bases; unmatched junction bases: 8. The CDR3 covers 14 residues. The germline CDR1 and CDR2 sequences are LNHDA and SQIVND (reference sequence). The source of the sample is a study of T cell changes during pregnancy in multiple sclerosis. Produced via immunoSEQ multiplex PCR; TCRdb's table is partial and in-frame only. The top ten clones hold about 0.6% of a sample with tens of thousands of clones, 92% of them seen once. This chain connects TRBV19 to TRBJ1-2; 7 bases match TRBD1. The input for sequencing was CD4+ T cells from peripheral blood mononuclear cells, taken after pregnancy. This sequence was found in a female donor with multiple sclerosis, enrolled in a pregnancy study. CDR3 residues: CASRPGQSIYGYTF. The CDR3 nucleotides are TGTGCCAGTAGACCGGGACAGAGTATCTATGGCTACACCTTC.